This TCR beta chain was captured in a study of blood T cells in healthy people across ages. The CDR3 spans 16 residues. The ends lost 5 bases at V and 7 bases at J; junction bases unmatched: 14. Primed by a sample-barcoded 5' primer and a J-beta primer mix, a second PCR proceeded for about 7 to 11 cycles. TCRdb reprocessed the 5' RACE reads with MiXCR, giving one entry per CDR3 protein. Of roughly 1,800,000 distinct CDR3 sequences detected, around 48% appear once; the ten largest clones hold roughly 2.1%. The receptor was derived from a woman in her 40s in good health. The V call is TRBV12-3 or TRBV12-4, the J call TRBJ1-2; 9 positions match TRBD1. Sequenced: blood. CDR3 in amino acids: CASSAIPGQGGSGYTF. CDR3 coding DNA: TGTGCCAGCAGTGCGATACCGGGACAGGGAGGGAGTGGCTACACCTTC.